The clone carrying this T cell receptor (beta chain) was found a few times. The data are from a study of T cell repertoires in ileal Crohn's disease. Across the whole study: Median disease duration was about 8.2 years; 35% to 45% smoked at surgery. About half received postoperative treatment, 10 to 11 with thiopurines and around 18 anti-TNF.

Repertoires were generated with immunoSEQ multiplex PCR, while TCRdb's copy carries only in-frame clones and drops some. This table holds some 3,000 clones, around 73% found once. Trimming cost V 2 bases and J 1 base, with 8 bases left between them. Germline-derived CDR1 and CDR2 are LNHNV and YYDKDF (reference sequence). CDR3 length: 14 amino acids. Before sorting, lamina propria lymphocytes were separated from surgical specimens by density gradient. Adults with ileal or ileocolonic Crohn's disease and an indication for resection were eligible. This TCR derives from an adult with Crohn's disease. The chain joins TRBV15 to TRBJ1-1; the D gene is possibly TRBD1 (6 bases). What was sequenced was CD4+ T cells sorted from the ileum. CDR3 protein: CATSRMTGNTEAFF. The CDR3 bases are TGTGCCACCAGCAGAATGACAGGGAACACTGAAGCTTTCTTT.